The 27 T cell receptor beta chains below come from one sample, sequenced in a study of cytotoxic CD8 clonotypes in ibrutinib-treated CLL. Clones were sequenced by immunoSEQ multiplex PCR, and TCRdb holds only the in-frame ones, with some missing. The data show some 92,000 clones, 77% seen once. Specimen: PBMCs, collected after 24 months of ibrutinib treatment. The receptors were gathered from a human donor with chronic lymphocytic leukemia.

The chain recombines TRBV11-2 with TRBJ1-3; D gene uncertain. V was shortened by 7 bases and J by 0 bases, with 10 bases between the two germline ends. Looked up from germline, CDR1 is SGHAT and CDR2 is FQNNGV. The CDR3 runs to 14 residues. The DNA for the CDR3 is TGTGCCAGCAAGAGAGACTACTCTGGAAACACCATATATTTT. It is translated as CASKRDYSGNTIYF. The variable domain in full, with the rest retrieved from reference TRBV11-2 and TRBJ1-3, is EAGVAQSPRYKIIEKRQSVAFWCNPISGHATLYWYQQILGQGPKLLIQFQNNGVVDDSQLPKDRFSAERLKGVDSTLKIQPAKLEDSAVYLCASKRDYSGNTIYFGEGSWLTVV.

The chain joins TRBV12-5 to TRBJ2-3; D not certain. Germline loops: CDR1 LGHNT, CDR2 FRNRAP. CDR3 size: 16 residues. Trimming took 1 base from V and 3 from J, leaving 14 bases between them. The CDR3 sequence is CASGLGRTAQTDTQYF. CDR3 nucleotide sequence: TGTGCTAGTGGTTTGGGTAGGACGGCCCAGACAGATACGCAGTATTTT.

This chain connects TRBV9 to TRBJ2-1; 10 bases match TRBD2. The CDR3 is 17 amino acids. The V and J ends lost 1 base and 5 bases, in that order; junction bases with no gene match: 9. CDR1 and CDR2 from the germline V gene are SGDLS and YYNGEE. The CDR3 loop is CASSVTIPSGGNNEQFF. CDR3 in DNA: TGTGCCAGCAGCGTAACTATTCCTAGCGGGGGAAACAATGAGCAGTTCTTC. The complete variable domain, with remaining parts taken from reference TRBV9 and TRBJ2-1, reads DSGVTQTPKHLITATGQRVTLRCSPRSGDLSVYWYQQSLDQGLQFLIQYYNGEERAKGNILERFSAQQFPDLHSELNLSSLELGDSALYFCASSVTIPSGGNNEQFFGPGTRLTVL.

The chain employs TRBV28 and TRBJ1-1, with 7 bases lining up with TRBD1. J gave up 5 bases and V 6 bases, and 12 bases lay outside the gene matches. This CDR3 is 15 amino acids long. Germline CDR1 MDHEN, CDR2 SYDVKM. The CDR3 spells CASRAQGGGRTEAFF. In DNA, the CDR3 is TGTGCCAGCAGGGCCCAGGGGGGAGGAAGGACTGAAGCTTTCTTT.

The chain uses TRBV18 and TRBJ1-1; D call uncertain. This CDR3 spans 17 amino acids. Between the trimmed V and J ends, which lost 0 bases and 1 base, there was a span of 15 bases. Germline V gene sequence: CDR1 KGHSH, CDR2 LQKENI. In nucleotides, the CDR3 is TGTGCCAGCTCACCACCAATTTTCGGACCCAAGAACACTGAAGCTTTCTTT. Its translation is CASSPPIFGPKNTEAFF.

The V gene is TRBV7-6, the J gene TRBJ2-7; perhaps TRBD2 as D (7 bases). The CDR3 has 16 amino acids. V was clipped by 3 bases and J by 6 bases, with 21 bases between them. The V gene's germline CDR1 is SGHVS and CDR2 FNYEAQ. As DNA, the CDR3 is TGTGCCAGCAGCTTGGGGCCGAAGGGGGGGATTCTCGAGCAGTACTTC. Protein: CASSLGPKGGILEQYF.

The chain recombines TRBV28 with TRBJ1-2; no clear D. The CDR3 contains 17 residues. Germline CDR1 reads MDHEN; CDR2 reads SYDVKM. V was cut by 2 bases and J by 0 bases, with 16 bases left in between. The CDR3 reads CASSLVTGSLANYGYTF. CDR3 DNA sequence: TGTGCCAGCAGTTTAGTGACTGGATCCCTAGCTAACTATGGCTACACCTTC.

The V gene is TRBV7-2, the J gene TRBJ2-1; D is undetermined. The CDR3 runs 16 residues. Germline assignment: CDR1 SGHTA and CDR2 FQGNSA. V lost 0 bases to trimming and J lost 0 bases, with 9 bases between them. CDR3 sequence reads: CASSLAWGISYNEQFF. The CDR3 DNA sequence: TGTGCCAGCAGCTTAGCGTGGGGTATCTCCTACAATGAGCAGTTCTTC.

V is TRBV21-1 and J is TRBJ2-1; the table's D call, TRBD2, has no DNA check behind it. TRBV21-1 is tagged as a pseudogene. The CDR3 totals 19 residues. The CDR3 coding sequence is TGTGCCAGCAGCAAAGCGGGCTTGTGGCTAGCGGCCTCTTACAATGAGCAGTTCTTC. Its protein product is CASSKAGLWLAASYNEQFF.

This clone was picked up one time. The rearrangement links TRBV28 to TRBJ1-5; TRBD1 might be the D (5 bases). The V end lost 6 bases, the J end lost 2 bases, and 8 bases lay between the germline ends. Looked up from germline, CDR1 is MDHEN and CDR2 is SYDVKM. The CDR3 spans 13 residues. For the CDR3, the DNA is TGTGCCAGCAGGGGGCTAGGCAATCAGCCCCAGCATTTT. This gives the protein CASRGLGNQPQHF.

The CDR3 loop is CASSRNPGGEIYGYTF. The CDR3 DNA reads TGCGCCAGCAGCCGCAACCCGGGGGGAGAAATCTATGGCTACACCTTC. The chain combines TRBV5-1 with TRBJ1-2; possibly TRBD1 for D (5 bases). Germline CDR1 is SGHRS and CDR2 is YFSETQ. The CDR3 is 16 residues long. Trimming pared 4 bases from V and 4 bases from J, leaving 20 bases between.

The rearrangement links TRBV7-6 to TRBJ2-2, with D unresolved. CDR3 size: 16 residues. Germline V CDR1 and CDR2: SGHVS, FNYEAQ. Trimming cost V 0 bases and J 0 bases, with 8 bases left between them. In DNA form, the CDR3 reads TGTGCCAGCAGCTTAGCGGCATACGCGAACACCGGGGAGCTGTTTTTT. Translation: CASSLAAYANTGELFF.

The sample holds a few counts of this clone. The chain links TRBV10-3 to TRBJ2-7; no reliable D call. The CDR3 extends over 14 amino acids. The germline gives CDR1 ENHRY, CDR2 SYGVKD. Trimming removed 6 bases at V and 2 bases at J, with 14 bases between. Written as DNA, the CDR3 is TGTGCCATCAGCCCCGGTGGCGGCACCTACGAGCAGTACTTC. Protein sequence: CAISPGGGTYEQYF.

This chain uses TRBV4-1 with TRBJ2-1, with a tentative D call TRBD1 (6 bases). This CDR3 spans 16 amino acids. V dropped 0 bases and J dropped 12 bases, with 21 bases sitting between them. In germline, CDR1 is MGHRA, CDR2 YSYEKL. The CDR3 sequence: CASSQDRTGTAGGQFF. CDR3 coding DNA: TGCGCCAGCAGCCAAGATCGCACAGGGACCGCGGGCGGGCAGTTCTTC.

V is TRBV5-1 and J is TRBJ2-7, with TRBD2 as a possible D gene (5 bases). Trimming stripped 5 bases from V and 6 bases from J, with 30 bases between. CDR1 and CDR2 (germline): SGHRS, YFSETQ. There are 18 residues in the CDR3. CDR3 nucleotides: TGCGCCAGCAGAACTTGGGCCCCCGGCTTGGGTTTAGCGTCCGAGCAGTACTTC. Protein product: CASRTWAPGLGLASEQYF.

Here the CDR3 DNA reads TGTGCCAGCAGTCGCCTTAGCGGGCAAACCTACGAGCAGTACTTC. Residues: CASSRLSGQTYEQYF. The chain carries TRBV28 and TRBJ2-7; 7 bases are a match to TRBD2. V gave up 5 bases and J gave up 2 bases; unmatched junction bases: 9. CDR3 length: 15 amino acids. Germline assignment: CDR1 MDHEN and CDR2 SYDVKM.

V and J are TRBV15 and TRBJ1-2; the D gene is possibly TRBD1 (6 bases). In germline, CDR1 is LNHNV, CDR2 YYDKDF (reference sequence). The CDR3 loop spans 14 amino acids. V was cut by 3 bases and J by 7 bases, with 15 bases left in between. DNA for the CDR3: TGTGCCACCAGCAGCCCCCTCAGGGGTGGTGGCTACACCTTC. Its translation is CATSSPLRGGGYTF.

The chain links TRBV6-6 to TRBJ2-7; 13 bases are a match to TRBD2. Germline V CDR1 and CDR2: MNHNY, SVGAGI (reference sequence). The CDR3 totals 16 residues. Unmatched junction bases numbered 6, after V lost 4 bases and J lost 3 bases. CDR3: CASSSRGLAGLYEQYF. As DNA, the CDR3 is TGTGCCAGCAGTTCCCGGGGACTAGCGGGACTCTACGAGCAGTACTTC.

The chain has TRBV18 and TRBJ2-6; possible D gene TRBD2, 5 bases. Trimming cost V 0 bases and J 4 bases, with 13 bases left between them. This CDR3 is 17 amino acids long. Germline lookup yields CDR1 KGHSH and CDR2 LQKENI. The CDR3: CASSPPVGSSGANVLTF. The CDR3 DNA follows: TGTGCCAGCTCACCACCGGTGGGGAGTTCCGGGGCCAACGTCCTGACTTTC.

The rearrangement uses TRBV9 and TRBJ2-5; D possibly corresponds to TRBD1 (6 bases). Germline V gene lookup returns CDR1 SGDLS and CDR2 YYNGEE. Between the trimmed V and J ends, which lost 4 bases and 5 bases, there was a span of 15 bases. The CDR3 sequence is 14 residues long. The CDR3 DNA reads as TGTGCCAGCAGCCCCCCTGGGGGCCAGGAGACCCAGTACTTC. Translated, it gives CASSPPGGQETQYF.

On this clone itself: This same CDR3 is encoded by further DNA sequences in the sample. J is TRBJ2-3 and V is TRBV28; 11 bases match TRBD2. CDR1 and CDR2 (germline): MDHEN, SYDVKM. CDR3 length equals 16 residues. The ends lost 5 bases at V and 0 bases at J; junction bases unmatched: 4. As DNA, the CDR3 is TGTGCCAGCAGTCCCAGACTAGCGGGGAGCACAGATACGCAGTATTTT. Encoded protein: CASSPRLAGSTDTQYF. Filled out from reference TRBV28 and TRBJ2-3, the complete variable domain reads DVKVTQSSRYLVKRTGEKVFLECVQDMDHENMFWYRQDPGLGLRLIYFSYDVKMKEKGDIPEGYSVSREKKERFSLILESASTNQTSMYLCASSPRLAGSTDTQYFGPGTRLTVL.

The V gene is TRBV4-3, the J gene TRBJ1-6; no reliable D call. Trimming left V 1 base short and J 0 bases short, with 4 bases between. The CDR3 covers 15 residues. From germline, CDR1 is LGHNA and CDR2 YSLEER. CDR3 bases: TGCGCCAGCAGCCAAGGCGACTCCTATAATTCACCCCTCCACTTT. Its translation is CASSQGDSYNSPLHF.

The J gene is TRBJ1-1, the V gene TRBV15; D not resolved. V was trimmed by 0 bases and J by 11 bases, leaving 22 bases between them. The CDR3 consists of 16 residues. Germline values: CDR1 LNHNV, CDR2 YYDKDF (reference sequence). CDR3 nucleotide sequence: TGTGCCACCAGCAGAGATCTCAAGGGCGGGTTGGGGATGGCTTTCTTT. It codes for CATSRDLKGGLGMAFF.

The chain couples TRBV28 to TRBJ2-1; TRBD2 aligns across 7 bases. There are 15 residues in the CDR3. Germline V gene sequence: CDR1 MDHEN, CDR2 SYDVKM. Trimming at V came to 4 bases and at J to 5 bases, leaving 8 bases not matched to a gene. This CDR3 reads CASSWGGRAHNEQFF. The CDR3 DNA follows: TGTGCCAGCAGTTGGGGCGGGAGAGCCCACAATGAGCAGTTCTTC.

Comments on this clone: A read error may produce the germline difference seen at one junction end. The gene calls are TRBV2 and TRBJ1-5, with TRBD1 matching over 7 bases. The germline V gene encodes CDR1 SNHLY and CDR2 FYNNEI. The CDR3 spans 15 residues. The CDR3 DNA sequence: TGTGCCAGCAATGAACAAGGGGGCCGCAATCAGCCCCAGCATTTT. Residues: CASNEQGGRNQPQHF.

The chain is built from TRBV19 and TRBJ1-1; maybe TRBD1 (6 bases). V was pared by 2 bases and J by 5 bases, with 18 bases between. CDR3 length: 16 residues. CDR1 is LNHDA and CDR2 is SQIVND in the germline V gene (reference sequence). The CDR3 spells CASSIRSRGARTEAFF. The CDR3 nucleotides read TGTGCCAGTAGTATAAGGTCCCGGGGGGCGCGAACTGAAGCTTTCTTT.

The chain has TRBV27 and TRBJ2-2; 8 bases are a match to TRBD2. CDR1 and CDR2 from the germline V gene are MNHEY and SMNVEV (reference sequence). The CDR3 has 14 amino acids. V shed 7 bases, J shed 6 bases, and the junction held 7 bases outside the gene matches. The CDR3 is CASKGGRRSGELFF. CDR3 coding DNA: TGTGCCAGCAAGGGCGGGAGGAGGTCCGGGGAGCTGTTTTTT.